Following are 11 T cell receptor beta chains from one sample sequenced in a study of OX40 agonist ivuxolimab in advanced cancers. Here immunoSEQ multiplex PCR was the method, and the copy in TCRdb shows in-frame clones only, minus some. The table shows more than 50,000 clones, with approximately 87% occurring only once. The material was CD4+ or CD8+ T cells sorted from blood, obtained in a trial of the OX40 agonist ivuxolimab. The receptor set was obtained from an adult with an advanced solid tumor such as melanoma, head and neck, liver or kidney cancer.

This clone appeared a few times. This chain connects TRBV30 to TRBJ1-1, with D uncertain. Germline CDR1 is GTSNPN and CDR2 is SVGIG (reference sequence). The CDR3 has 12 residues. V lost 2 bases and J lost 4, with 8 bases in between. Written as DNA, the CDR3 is TGTGCCTGGAGTTCCGGGGTCACTGAAGCTTTCTTT. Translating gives CAWSSGVTEAFF.

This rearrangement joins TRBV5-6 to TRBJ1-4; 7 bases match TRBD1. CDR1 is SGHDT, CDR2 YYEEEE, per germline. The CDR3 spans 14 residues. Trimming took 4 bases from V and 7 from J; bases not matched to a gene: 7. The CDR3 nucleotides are TGTGCCAGCAGCCAGGGACAGCCCTTTGAAAAACTGTTTTTT. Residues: CASSQGQPFEKLFF.

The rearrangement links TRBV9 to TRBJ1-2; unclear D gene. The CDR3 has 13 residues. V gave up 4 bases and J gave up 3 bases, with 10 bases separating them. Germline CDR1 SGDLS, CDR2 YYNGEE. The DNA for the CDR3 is TGTGCCAGCAGCTCTAAACGGGACTATGGCTACACCTTC. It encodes CASSSKRDYGYTF. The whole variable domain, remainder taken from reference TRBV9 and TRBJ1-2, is DSGVTQTPKHLITATGQRVTLRCSPRSGDLSVYWYQQSLDQGLQFLIQYYNGEERAKGNILERFSAQQFPDLHSELNLSSLELGDSALYFCASSSKRDYGYTFGSGTRLTVV.

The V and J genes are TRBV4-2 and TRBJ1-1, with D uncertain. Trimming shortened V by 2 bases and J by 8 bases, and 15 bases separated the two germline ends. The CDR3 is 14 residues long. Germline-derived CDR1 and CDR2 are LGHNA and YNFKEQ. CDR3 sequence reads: CASSQSPLEHEAFF. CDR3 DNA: TGTGCCAGCAGCCAATCCCCTTTGGAGCACGAAGCTTTCTTT.

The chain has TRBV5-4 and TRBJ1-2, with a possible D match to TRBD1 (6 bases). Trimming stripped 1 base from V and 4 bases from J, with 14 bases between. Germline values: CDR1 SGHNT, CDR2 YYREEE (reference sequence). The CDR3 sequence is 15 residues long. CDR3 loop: CASSLRGAQGYGYTF. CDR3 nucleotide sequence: TGTGCCAGCAGCTTGCGGGGGGCGCAAGGCTATGGCTACACCTTC.

The DNA of the CDR3 is TGTGCCAGCAGCCCGCGACCGACAGGGAGCTACGAGCAGTACTTC. It is translated as CASSPRPTGSYEQYF. J is TRBJ2-5 and V is TRBV11-3; 7 nucleotides agree with TRBD1. The better agreement between TRBJ2-7 and the DNA end casts doubt on the J call. Looked up from germline, CDR1 is SGHNT and CDR2 is YENEEA. The CDR3 covers 15 residues.

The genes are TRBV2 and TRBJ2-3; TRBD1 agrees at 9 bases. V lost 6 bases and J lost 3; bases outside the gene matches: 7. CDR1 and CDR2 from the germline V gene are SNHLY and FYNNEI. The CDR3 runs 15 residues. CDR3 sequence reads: CASRYRDRATDTQYF. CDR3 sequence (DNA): TGTGCCAGCAGATACCGGGACAGGGCGACAGATACGCAGTATTTT. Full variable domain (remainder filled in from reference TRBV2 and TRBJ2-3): EPEVTQTPSHQVTQMGQEVILRCVPISNHLYFYWYRQILGQKVEFLVSFYNNEISEKSEIFDDQFSVERPDGSNFTLKIRSTKLEDSAMYFCASRYRDRATDTQYFGPGTRLTVL.

This chain's CDR3 is CASSIGIKETQYF. The CDR3 DNA is TGTGCCAGCAGCATAGGGATCAAAGAGACCCAGTACTTC. The genes are TRBV11-2 and TRBJ2-5; no definite D call. The CDR3 totals 13 residues. CDR1 and CDR2 from the germline V gene are SGHAT and FQNNGV. The ends were cut back, 5 bases at V and 3 bases at J, with 10 bases in the middle.

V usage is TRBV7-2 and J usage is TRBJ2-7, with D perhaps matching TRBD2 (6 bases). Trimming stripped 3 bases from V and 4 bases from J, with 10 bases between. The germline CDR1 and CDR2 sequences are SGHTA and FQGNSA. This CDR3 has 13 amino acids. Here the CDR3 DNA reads TGTGCCAGCAGCTTGAACGGGGGTTACGAGCAGTACTTC. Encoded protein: CASSLNGGYEQYF.

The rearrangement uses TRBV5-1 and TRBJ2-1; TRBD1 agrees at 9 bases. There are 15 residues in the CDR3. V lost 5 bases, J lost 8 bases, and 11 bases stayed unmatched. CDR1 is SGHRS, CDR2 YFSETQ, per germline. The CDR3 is CASRPRDRAPYEQFF. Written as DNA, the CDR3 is TGCGCCAGCAGACCCCGGGACAGGGCTCCATATGAGCAGTTCTTC. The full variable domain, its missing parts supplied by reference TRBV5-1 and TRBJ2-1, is KAGVTQTPRYLIKTRGQQVTLSCSPISGHRSVSWYQQTPGQGLQFLFEYFSETQRNKGNFPGRFSGRQFSNSRSEMNVSTLELGDSALYLCASRPRDRAPYEQFFGPGTRLTVL.

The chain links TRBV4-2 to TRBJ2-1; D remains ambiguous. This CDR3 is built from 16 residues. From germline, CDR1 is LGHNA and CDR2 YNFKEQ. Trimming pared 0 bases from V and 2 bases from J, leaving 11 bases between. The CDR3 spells CASSQETTVTYNEQFF. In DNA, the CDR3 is TGTGCCAGCAGCCAAGAAACGACGGTAACCTACAATGAGCAGTTCTTC.